A selection of T cell receptor beta chains follows, all from one sample in a study of T cells in Graves' hyperthyroidism and ophthalmopathy. TCRdb re-called the multiplex PCR reads with MiXCR, one entry per CDR3 protein. The sample includes a few hundred thousand distinct CDR3 sequences, roughly 50% of them seen just once. Sequencing used peripheral blood or thyroid tissue (not recorded which). The receptor set was obtained from a woman between 18 and 29 years old with Graves' hyperthyroidism. Both conserved end residues are part of each CDR3. A D gene is named only where the DNA matches it firmly. Only some rows state a clone size, as once, few, many or a class for expanded clones.

J gene | V gene | D gene | clone size | CDR3 DNA | CDR3 protein
TRBJ1-4 | TRBV10-2 | TRBD1 | many | TGCGCCAGCAGTGGCCTCACAGGGGAGAAACTGTTTTTT | CASSGLTGEKLFF
TRBJ1-1 | TRBV27 | TRBD1 | . | TGTGCCAGCAAACTACAGGGGGACACTGAAGCTTTCTTT | CASKLQGDTEAFF
TRBJ2-5 | TRBV7-3 | . | . | TGTGCCAGCAGCTTGGGAGATCCGGGAGAGACCCAGTACTTC | CASSLGDPGETQYF
TRBJ1-2 | TRBV7-3 | TRBD1 | . | TGTGCCAGCAGCTTAGAAGGGACAGGGAAGAACTATGGCTACACCTTC | CASSLEGTGKNYGYTF
TRBJ1-2 | TRBV7-3 | . | . | TGTGCCGGCAGCCGGACGGACGGCGGTGGCTACACCTTC | CAGSRTDGGGYTF
TRBJ2-5 | TRBV3-1 | . | many | TGTGCCAGCAGCCAAAGTCGGGGAATCGAGACCCAGTACTTC | CASSQSRGIETQYF
TRBJ1-2 | TRBV5-1 | TRBD1 | once | TGCGCCAGCAGCTTGGGACAGGGGACTGGCTACACCTTC | CASSLGQGTGYTF
TRBJ1-5 | TRBV7-3 | TRBD1 | many | TGTGCCAGCAGGACAGGGTCCAGCAATCAGCCCCAGCATTTT | CASRTGSSNQPQHF
TRBJ1-1 | TRBV29-1 | . | . | TGCAGCCTCCAGGCCACTGAAGCTTTCTTT | CSLQATEAFF
TRBJ2-2 | TRBV5-1 | . | many | TGCGCCAGCAGCTCCTGGGGCAGGAAAAACACCGGGGAGCTGTTTTTT | CASSSWGRKNTGELFF
TRBJ2-1 | TRBV24-1 | . | . | TGTGCCACCAGTGTCCAAAGGGGGAACTCCTACAATGAGCAGTTCTTC | CATSVQRGNSYNEQFF
TRBJ1-1 | TRBV25-1 | . | . | TGTGCCAGCAGTGCTAGGTTACCCCTCAACACTGAAGCTTTCTTT | CASSARLPLNTEAFF
TRBJ2-7 | TRBV27 | TRBD2 | many | TGTGCCAGCAGTTTATCGGGACTAGCCAGCGAGCAGTACTTC | CASSLSGLASEQYF
TRBJ1-5 | TRBV12-5 | . | few | TGTGCTAGTGGTTTGGTACTATCAGTAGAGCGGGTCGATCAGCCCCAGCATTTT | CASGLVLSVERVDQPQHF
TRBJ2-7 | TRBV20-1 | . | . | TGCAGTGCTAGAGGTGTGGGGGGGCCTTACGAGCAGTACTTC | CSARGVGGPYEQYF
TRBJ2-7 | TRBV7-6 | . | many | TGTGCCAGCAGCTTAGGGCGGCAGGGGAAACCCTACGAGCAGTACTTC | CASSLGRQGKPYEQYF
TRBJ2-2 | TRBV20-1 | . | . | TGCAGTGCTAGGGACGACTCGACCGCCGGGGAGCTGTTTTTT | CSARDDSTAGELFF
TRBJ2-7 | TRBV20-1 | . | . | TGCAGTGCGACACAGGGAAACGAGCAGTACTTC | CSATQGNEQYF
TRBJ2-5 | TRBV5-4 | . | . | TGTGCCAGCAGCTTATTTCCCCAAGAGACCCAGTACTTC | CASSLFPQETQYF
TRBJ2-7 | TRBV19 | TRBD2 | many | TGTGCCAGTAGTATCGCTAGCGGGACGCACAGCTCCTACGAGCAGTACTTC | CASSIASGTHSSYEQYF
TRBJ2-7 | TRBV2 | . | . | TGTGCCAGCAGTTTCGCGGGACCCTACAATGAGCAGTACTTC | CASSFAGPYNEQYF
TRBJ1-5 | TRBV5-1 | . | . | TGCGCCAGCAGCTTGGGGACTCTTCCCAATCAGCCCCAGCATTTT | CASSLGTLPNQPQHF
TRBJ1-2 | TRBV20-1 | . | . | TGCAGTGCTAGAGATTCGAGAACCGGGGGCTACACCTTC | CSARDSRTGGYTF
TRBJ2-7 | TRBV3-1 | . | many | TGTGCCAGCAGCCGATTAGCTCAGGTCTACGAGCAGTACTTC | CASSRLAQVYEQYF
TRBJ2-1 | TRBV7-2 | TRBD2 | . | TGTGCCAGCAGCCAAATCCTGCTAGCGGGAGACTCCAATGAGCAGTTCTTC | CASSQILLAGDSNEQFF
TRBJ1-1 | TRBV5-1 | . | few | TGCGCCAGCAGCTTGGGACTCGGGGTGAACACTGAAGCTTTCTTT | CASSLGLGVNTEAFF
TRBJ2-5 | TRBV5-4 | . | . | TGTGCCAGCAGCTTGGAGGGGTGGTTTGGGGAGACCCAGTACTTC | CASSLEGWFGETQYF
TRBJ2-2 | TRBV2 | . | . | TGTGCCAGCGGGGGGTATAGCACCGGGGAGCTGTTTTTT | CASGGYSTGELFF
TRBJ2-7 | TRBV14 | . | many | TGTGCCGGCGGACTGGGCGACGAGCAGTACTTC | CAGGLGDEQYF
TRBJ1-2 | TRBV7-9 | . | many | TGTGCCAGCCCTCGTGCCCTACCCGGGTCCTATGGCTACACCTTC | CASPRALPGSYGYTF
TRBJ1-5 | TRBV29-1 | TRBD1 | . | TGCAGCGCTCTAAGGGGGACAGAAAATCAGCCCCAGCATTTT | CSALRGTENQPQHF
TRBJ1-3 | TRBV18 | TRBD1 | . | TGTGCCAGCCACACCGGGACAGTCTCTGGAAACACCATATATTTT | CASHTGTVSGNTIYF
TRBJ2-7 | TRBV6-1 | TRBD1 | many | TGTGCCAGCAGTCGTACCGGGACAGGGAAAGCCGAGCAGTACTTC | CASSRTGTGKAEQYF
TRBJ2-7 | TRBV29-1 | TRBD2 | many | TGCAGCGTTGAAACTAGCGGGGGTTCCTACGAGCAGTACTTC | CSVETSGGSYEQYF
TRBJ2-2 | TRBV3-1 | TRBD1 | . | TGTGCCAGCAGCCACGACAGGGGGCCGGGGGAGCTGTTTTTT | CASSHDRGPGELFF
TRBJ2-7 | TRBV20-1 | TRBD2 | . | TGCAGCGTTAGCGGGAGAAACCAACTTACCGAGCAGTACTTC | CSVSGRNQLTEQYF
TRBJ1-2 | TRBV5-1 | . | . | TGCGCCAGCAGCAGAAGGGACAGCTACACCTTC | CASSRRDSYTF
TRBJ2-3 | TRBV2 | TRBD2 | . | TGTGCCAGCAGTGTAGCGGGCAACACAGATACGCAGTATTTT | CASSVAGNTDTQYF
TRBJ1-1 | TRBV6-1 | . | many | TGTGCCAGCATGATGGTGAACACTGAAGCTTTCTTT | CASMMVNTEAFF
TRBJ2-1 | TRBV6-2/TRBV6-3 | TRBD2 | . | TGTGCCAGCAGTAAGCGGGAGGGATACAATGAGCAGTTCTTC | CASSKREGYNEQFF
TRBJ2-7 | TRBV7-6 | TRBD2 | many | TGTGCCAGCAGCTTAGCGGGTTTAGCGGGGGAGTCCTACGAGCAGTACTTC | CASSLAGLAGESYEQYF
TRBJ2-3 | TRBV7-2 | . | few | TGTGCCAGCAGGAGCGTCACCGATACGCAGTATTTT | CASRSVTDTQYF
TRBJ1-1 | TRBV2 | . | many | TGTGCCAGCAGTGAAGCAGGACGGCTTGAAGCTTTCTTT | CASSEAGRLEAFF
TRBJ1-2 | TRBV25-1 | . | . | TGTGCCAGCAGTGCTATTCAAGTCCGGTCTGAAGGCTACACCTTC | CASSAIQVRSEGYTF
TRBJ1-1 | TRBV7-3 | . | many | TGTGCCAGCAGCATACAGGGAAATACTGAAGCTTTCTTT | CASSIQGNTEAFF
TRBJ2-7 | TRBV7-2 | . | many | TGTGCCAGCAGCTTAGTTACTTTGGGTACCTACGAGCAGTACTTC | CASSLVTLGTYEQYF
TRBJ2-1 | TRBV7-2 | TRBD2 | . | TGTGCCAGCAGCTTAGGAGGTTTCGAGCGGGAGGCCGAGGAGCAGTTCTTC | CASSLGGFEREAEEQFF
TRBJ1-1 | TRBV6-5 | . | many | TGTGCCAGCAGAGCTACGTCGGGACGGCAAGCTTTCTTT | CASRATSGRQAFF
TRBJ2-2 | TRBV5-4 | . | many | TGTGCCAGCAGCTTAGGAGTGACCGGGGAGCTGTTTTTT | CASSLGVTGELFF
TRBJ1-2 | TRBV6-1 | TRBD1 | many | TGTGCCAGCAGTGAACCAGGGGGCGCCTACTATGGCTACACCTTC | CASSEPGGAYYGYTF
TRBJ2-1 | TRBV20-1 | TRBD2 | . | TGCAGTGCTAACCTAGCGGGAGAATTTAATGAGCAGTTCTTC | CSANLAGEFNEQFF
TRBJ2-1 | TRBV7-2 | TRBD2 | . | TGTGCCAGCAGCCAAGATGATTTGCGGGAGGCGAAGGGTGAGCAGTTCTTC | CASSQDDLREAKGEQFF
TRBJ1-4 | TRBV2 | TRBD1 | . | TGTGCCAGCAGAATTGACAGGGTATATGAAAAACTGTTTTTT | CASRIDRVYEKLFF
TRBJ2-2 | TRBV29-1 | TRBD2 | . | TGCAGCGCGGCCGGGAAGGTGCTAGCGGGCAACACCGGGGAGCTGTTTTTT | CSAAGKVLAGNTGELFF
TRBJ1-5 | TRBV19 | TRBD1 | . | TGTGCCAGTAGTCCTAACGTGGGGACAGATAGCAATCAGCCCCAGCATTTT | CASSPNVGTDSNQPQHF
TRBJ2-7 | TRBV6-2/TRBV6-3 | . | many | TGTGCCAGCAGTTACGCGCAGGGGTCCTACGAGCAGTACTTC | CASSYAQGSYEQYF
TRBJ2-6 | TRBV6-5 | . | few | TGTGCCAGCAGCCAACGCATGGGGGGGCAAATCTCTGGGGCCAACGTCCTGACTTTC | CASSQRMGGQISGANVLTF
TRBJ1-2 | TRBV10-3 | . | . | TGTGCCATCAGTGACCCGGCGCGGGGCTACGGCTACACCTTC | CAISDPARGYGYTF
TRBJ2-7 | TRBV5-6 | TRBD1 | few | TGTGCCAGCAGCTACCGGGACAGGGGGTTTTGGCGGGAGTCCCACGAGCAGTACTTC | CASSYRDRGFWRESHEQYF
TRBJ2-5 | TRBV7-6 | . | many | TGTGCCAGCAGCTTAAGAGCTAGAGAGACCCAGTACTTC | CASSLRARETQYF